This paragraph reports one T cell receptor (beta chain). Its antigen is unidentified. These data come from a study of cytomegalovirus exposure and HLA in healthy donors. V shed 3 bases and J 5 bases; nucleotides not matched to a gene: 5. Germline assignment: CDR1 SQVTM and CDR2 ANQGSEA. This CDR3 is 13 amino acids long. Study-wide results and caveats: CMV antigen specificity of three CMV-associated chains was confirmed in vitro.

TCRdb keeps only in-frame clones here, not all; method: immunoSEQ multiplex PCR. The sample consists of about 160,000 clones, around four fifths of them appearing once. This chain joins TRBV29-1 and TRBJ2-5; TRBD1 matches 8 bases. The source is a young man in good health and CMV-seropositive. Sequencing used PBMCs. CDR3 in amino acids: CSVEQGATETQYF. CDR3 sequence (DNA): TGCAGCGTTGAGCAGGGGGCTACGGAGACCCAGTACTTC.